This T cell receptor beta chain was recovered during a study of PD-L1 blockade in urothelial cancer. Stated time point: peripheral blood 6 weeks after treatment start. The diagnosis in patients was locally advanced or metastatic urothelial carcinoma. The protocol was immunoSEQ multiplex PCR, while the TCRdb copy is restricted to in-frame clones and leaves out a portion. Of roughly 45,000 clones in the sample, 65% to 85% are singletons; the top ten hold just over 8.5%. This receptor was obtained from a man aged 65-85 years with urothelial cancer. The specimen was PBMCs, collected around atezolizumab (anti-PD-L1) treatment.

The CDR3 is CASSLALAGGDTQYF. The CDR3 nucleotides are TGTGCCAGCAGCCTAGCCCTGGCGGGAGGAGATACGCAGTATTTT. V and J are TRBV6-1 and TRBJ2-3; 8 nucleotides line up with TRBD2. CDR3 size: 15 residues. The germline V gene encodes CDR1 MNHNS and CDR2 SASEGT. V gave up 6 bases and J gave up 5 bases; unmatched junction bases: 10.